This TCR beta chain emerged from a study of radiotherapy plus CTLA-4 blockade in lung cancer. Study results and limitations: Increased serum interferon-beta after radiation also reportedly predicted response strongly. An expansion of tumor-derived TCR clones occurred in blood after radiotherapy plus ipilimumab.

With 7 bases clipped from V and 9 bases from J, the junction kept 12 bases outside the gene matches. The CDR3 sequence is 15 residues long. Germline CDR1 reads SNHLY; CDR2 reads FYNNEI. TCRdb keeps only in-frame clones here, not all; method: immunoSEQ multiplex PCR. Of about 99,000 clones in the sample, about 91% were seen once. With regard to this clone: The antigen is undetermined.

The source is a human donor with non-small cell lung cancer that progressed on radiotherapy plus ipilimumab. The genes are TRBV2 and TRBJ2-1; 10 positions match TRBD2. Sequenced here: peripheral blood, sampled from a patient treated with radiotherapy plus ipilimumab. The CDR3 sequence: CASNRAGGPRSEQFF. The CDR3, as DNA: TGTGCCAGCAACCGAGCGGGAGGGCCGAGGAGTGAGCAGTTCTTC.